A single sample is the source of the 2 T cell receptor beta chains below, sequenced in a study of PD-L1 blockade in urothelial cancer. The data were produced by immunoSEQ multiplex PCR, yet TCRdb's version contains in-frame clones alone and is incomplete. The sample gives under 55,000 clones, nearly 90% of which show up once; around 25% is in the top ten. The time point denotes: pretreatment peripheral blood. The sample in question was PBMCs, obtained around atezolizumab (anti-PD-L1) treatment. Receptors were obtained from a donor aged 40 or over with urothelial cancer.

The chain joins TRBV19 to TRBJ2-7; maybe TRBD2 (6 bases). The germline CDR1 and CDR2 sequences are LNHDA and SQIVND (reference sequence). The CDR3 is 12 residues long. Trimming pared 8 bases from V and 2 bases from J, leaving 10 bases between. CDR3 nucleotides: TGTGCCAGTGGGAGGCCCCCCTACGAGCAGTACTTC. It encodes CASGRPPYEQYF.

This chain joins TRBV14 and TRBJ2-7; possible D gene TRBD2, 6 bases. Germline V gives CDR1 SGHDN, CDR2 FVKESK. Trimming took off 1 base at V and 2 bases at J, with 12 bases between the two ends. The CDR3 covers 15 residues. This chain's CDR3 is CASSQGPLAPYEQYF. CDR3 bases: TGTGCCAGCAGCCAAGGGCCACTAGCTCCCTACGAGCAGTACTTC. The full variable domain, completed using reference TRBV14 and TRBJ2-7, is EAGVTQFPSHSVIEKGQTVTLRCDPISGHDNLYWYRRVMGKEIKFLLHFVKESKQDESGMPNNRFLAERTGGTYSTLKVQPAELEDSGVYFCASSQGPLAPYEQYFGPGTRLTVT.